This is a list of T cell receptor beta chains from one sample in a study of blood T cell repertoires in COVID-19. Sequencing was performed with immunoSEQ multiplex PCR; in TCRdb, only in-frame clones are kept and a portion is missing. The top ten hold approximately 7.8% of the sample, which has 300,000 or so clones, around 87% seen once. Sequences were obtained from peripheral blood. The receptors stem from a woman aged 50 to 60 who had recovered from COVID-19. Each CDR3 is given with its conserved first and last residue. The order of the fields is D gene, V gene, clone size, J gene, CDR3 DNA, CDR3 protein. A D gene is named only where the DNA matches it firmly. Clone size appears in some rows only: once, few, many, or a class for an expanded clone.

-	TRBV18	-	TRBJ1-6	TGTGCCAGCTCACCGGAGCGCTCCTATAATTCACCCCTCCACTTT	CASSPERSYNSPLHF
-	TRBV6-6	-	TRBJ1-1	TGTGCCAGCAGTTACCAAGGGGACACTGAAGCTTTCTTT	CASSYQGDTEAFF
TRBD1	TRBV10-3	-	TRBJ2-2	TGTGCCATCAGTGATACCGGGACAGGGGCCGCCGGGGAGCTGTTTTTT	CAISDTGTGAAGELFF
TRBD1	TRBV11-1	-	TRBJ2-1	TGTGCCAGCTGCCGGGACAGGGGGCCCAATGAGCAGTTCTTC	CASCRDRGPNEQFF
TRBD2	TRBV18	-	TRBJ2-7	TGTGCCAGCTCCGTCAGCGGGAGTTTAAGCCACGAGCAGTACTTC	CASSVSGSLSHEQYF
-	TRBV11-3	-	TRBJ2-1	TGTGCCAGCAGCTTAGGGGGCAGGGCTGCCTACAATGAGCAGTTCTTC	CASSLGGRAAYNEQFF
TRBD2	TRBV6-2/TRBV6-3	-	TRBJ2-5	TGTGCCAGCAGTTACGGGGCGGGGACTAGCCGGGAGACCCAGTACTTC	CASSYGAGTSRETQYF
-	TRBV3-1/TRBV3-2	-	TRBJ2-7	TGTGCCAGCAGCCAACTAGGGGCCTACGAGCAGTACTTC	CASSQLGAYEQYF
-	TRBV10-3	-	TRBJ1-1	TGTGCCATCAGTGAGTCGAGTCTCCAGGTCACTGAAGCTTTCTTT	CAISESSLQVTEAFF
-	TRBV29-1	once	TRBJ1-1	TGCAGCGTTGAACGAGGGCGAGTTGCTTTCTTT	CSVERGRVAFF
-	TRBV12-3/TRBV12-4	-	TRBJ1-1	TGTGCCAGCAGGCCGGGAGAAAACACTGAAGCTTTCTTT	CASRPGENTEAFF
TRBD2	TRBV6-5	-	TRBJ2-1	TGTGCCAGCAGTTACCGGGGACTACCTTCCTACAATGAGCAGTTCTTC	CASSYRGLPSYNEQFF
-	TRBV5-5	-	TRBJ1-1	TGTGCCAGCAGCCTGGATGTATTGGGGAGGAGGGCTTTCTTT	CASSLDVLGRRAFF
-	TRBV10-3	-	TRBJ2-2	TGTGCCATCACGGCAGGGTCCCACACCGGGGAGCTGTTTTTT	CAITAGSHTGELFF
-	TRBV30	-	TRBJ1-6	TGTGCCTGGAGTGTCGCGGGGCCCCGGTCACCCCTCCACTTT	CAWSVAGPRSPLHF
-	TRBV4-1	once	TRBJ2-3	TGCGCCAGCAGCCCTCAACTAGTGGATACGCAGTATTTT	CASSPQLVDTQYF
-	TRBV20-1	-	TRBJ1-4	TGCAGCTACGTGGGGGGTGAAAAACTGTTTTTT	CSYVGGEKLFF
TRBD1	TRBV4-1	-	TRBJ1-5	TGCGCCAGCAGCCAGGTGGGGACAGGGAGCACAGATACGCAGCATTTT	CASSQVGTGSTDTQHF
TRBD1	TRBV9	-	TRBJ2-7	TGTGCCAGCAGCCTCCGGGCTGCGGACAGGGTCCACGAGCAGTACTTC	CASSLRAADRVHEQYF
TRBD1	TRBV28	-	TRBJ1-5	TGTGCCAGCAGAAGACAGGGTGGGAGCAATCAGCCCCAGCATTTT	CASRRQGGSNQPQHF
TRBD2	TRBV6-6	-	TRBJ2-1	TGTGCCAGCAGTCGCGGCTGGGCGGGAGGCCCTTACAATGAGCAGTTCTTC	CASSRGWAGGPYNEQFF
-	TRBV28	once	TRBJ1-2	TGTGCCAGCAGTTTCAGGGCCCGCTACACCTTC	CASSFRARYTF